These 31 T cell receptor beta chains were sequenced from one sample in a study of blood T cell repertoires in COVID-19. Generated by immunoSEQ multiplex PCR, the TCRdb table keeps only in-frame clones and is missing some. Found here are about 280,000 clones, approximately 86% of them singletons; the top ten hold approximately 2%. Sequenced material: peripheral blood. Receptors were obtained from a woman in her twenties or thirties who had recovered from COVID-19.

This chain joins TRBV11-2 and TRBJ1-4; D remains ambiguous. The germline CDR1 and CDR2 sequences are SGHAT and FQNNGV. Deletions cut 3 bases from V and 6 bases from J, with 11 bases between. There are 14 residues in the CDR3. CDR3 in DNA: TGTGCCAGCAGCTTCGCCAGTCGGGATGAAAAACTGTTTTTT. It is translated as CASSFASRDEKLFF.

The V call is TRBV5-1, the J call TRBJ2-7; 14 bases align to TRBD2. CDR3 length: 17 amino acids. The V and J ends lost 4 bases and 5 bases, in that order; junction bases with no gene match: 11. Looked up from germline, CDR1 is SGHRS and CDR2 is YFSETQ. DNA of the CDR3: TGCGCCAGCAGCACAGGACTAGCGGGAGGCGGCTTAGACGAGCAGTACTTC. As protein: CASSTGLAGGGLDEQYF.

The CDR3 bases are TGTGCCAGCAGCCGAGCCCGGGGTAGGAACTATGGCTACACCTTC. Its translation is CASSRARGRNYGYTF. This chain uses TRBV11-2 with TRBJ1-2; D call uncertain. The V and J ends lost 5 bases and 2 bases respectively, with 15 bases between them. Germline values: CDR1 SGHAT, CDR2 FQNNGV. This CDR3 region has 15 residues.

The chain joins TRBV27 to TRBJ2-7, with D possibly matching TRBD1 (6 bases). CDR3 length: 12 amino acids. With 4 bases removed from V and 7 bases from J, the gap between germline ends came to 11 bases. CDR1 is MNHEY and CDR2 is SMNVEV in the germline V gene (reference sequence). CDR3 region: CASSYRAGEQYF. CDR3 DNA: TGTGCCAGCAGTTACAGGGCTGGGGAGCAGTACTTC.

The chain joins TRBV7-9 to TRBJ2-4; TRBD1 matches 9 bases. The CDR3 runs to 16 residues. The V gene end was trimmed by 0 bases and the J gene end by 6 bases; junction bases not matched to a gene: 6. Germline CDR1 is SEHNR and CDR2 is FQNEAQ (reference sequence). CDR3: CASSLAGTGTGNIQYF. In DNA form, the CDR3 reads TGTGCCAGCAGCTTAGCCGGGACAGGGACGGGAAACATTCAGTACTTC. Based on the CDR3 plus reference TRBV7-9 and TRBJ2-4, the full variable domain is DTGVSQNPRHKITKRGQNVTFRCDPISEHNRLYWYRQTLGQGPEFLTYFQNEAQLEKSRLLSDRFSAERPKGSFSTLEIQRTEQGDSAMYLCASSLAGTGTGNIQYFGAGTRLSVL.

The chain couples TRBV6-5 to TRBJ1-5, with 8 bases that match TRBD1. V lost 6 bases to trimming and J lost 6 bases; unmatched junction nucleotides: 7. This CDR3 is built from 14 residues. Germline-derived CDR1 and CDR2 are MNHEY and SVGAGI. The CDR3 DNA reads TGTGCCAGCAGCCTGGACAGGGAAGGTCAGCCCCAGCATTTT. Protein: CASSLDREGQPQHF.

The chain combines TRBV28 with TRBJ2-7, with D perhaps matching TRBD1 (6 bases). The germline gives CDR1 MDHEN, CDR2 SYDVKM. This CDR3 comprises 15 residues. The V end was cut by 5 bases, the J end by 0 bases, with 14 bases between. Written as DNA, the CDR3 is TGTGCCAGCAGTGCTTCGGACAGCTTCTCCTACGAGCAGTACTTC. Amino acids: CASSASDSFSYEQYF.

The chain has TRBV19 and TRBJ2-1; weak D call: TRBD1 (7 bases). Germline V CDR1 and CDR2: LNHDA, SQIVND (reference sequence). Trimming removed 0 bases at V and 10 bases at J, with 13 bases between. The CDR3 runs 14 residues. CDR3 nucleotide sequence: TGTGCCAGTAGTATAGACACGACAGGGAGGGAGCAGTTCTTC. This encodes CASSIDTTGREQFF. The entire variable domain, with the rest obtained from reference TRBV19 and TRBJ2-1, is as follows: DGGITQSPKYLFRKEGQNVTLSCEQNLNHDAMYWYRQDPGQGLRLIYYSQIVNDFQKGDIAEGYSVSREKKESFPLTVTSAQKNPTAFYLCASSIDTTGREQFFGPGTRLTVL.

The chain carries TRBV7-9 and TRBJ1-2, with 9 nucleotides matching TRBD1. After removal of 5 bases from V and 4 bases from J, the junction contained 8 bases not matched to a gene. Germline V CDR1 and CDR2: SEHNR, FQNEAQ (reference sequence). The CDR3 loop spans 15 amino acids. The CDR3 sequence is CASSPPDRGAYGYTF. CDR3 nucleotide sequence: TGTGCCAGCAGCCCCCCGGACAGGGGTGCCTATGGCTACACCTTC. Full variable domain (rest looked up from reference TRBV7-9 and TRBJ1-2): DTGVSQNPRHKITKRGQNVTFRCDPISEHNRLYWYRQTLGQGPEFLTYFQNEAQLEKSRLLSDRFSAERPKGSFSTLEIQRTEQGDSAMYLCASSPPDRGAYGYTFGSGTRLTVV.

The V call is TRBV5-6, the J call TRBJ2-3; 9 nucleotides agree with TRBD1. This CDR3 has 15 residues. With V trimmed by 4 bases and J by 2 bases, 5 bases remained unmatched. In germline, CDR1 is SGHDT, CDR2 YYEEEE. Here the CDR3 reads CASSPDRGYTDTQYF. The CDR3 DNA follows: TGTGCCAGCAGCCCGGACAGGGGATACACAGATACGCAGTATTTT. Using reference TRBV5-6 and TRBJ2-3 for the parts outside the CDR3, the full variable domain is DAGVTQSPTHLIKTRGQQVTLRCSPKSGHDTVSWYQQALGQGPQFIFQYYEEEERQRGNFPDRFSGHQFPNYSSELNVNALLLGDSALYLCASSPDRGYTDTQYFGPGTRLTVL.

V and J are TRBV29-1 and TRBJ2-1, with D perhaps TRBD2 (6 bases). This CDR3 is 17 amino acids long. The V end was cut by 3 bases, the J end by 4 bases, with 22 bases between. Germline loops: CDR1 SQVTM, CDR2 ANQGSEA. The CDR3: CSVDSWTTGDFYNEQFF. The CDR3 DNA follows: TGCAGCGTTGATAGCTGGACTACCGGAGACTTTTACAATGAGCAGTTCTTC.

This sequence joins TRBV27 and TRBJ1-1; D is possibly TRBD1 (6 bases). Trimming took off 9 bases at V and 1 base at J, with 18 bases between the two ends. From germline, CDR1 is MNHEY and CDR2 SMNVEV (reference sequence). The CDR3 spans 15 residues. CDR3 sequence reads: CASGWIRRGNTEAFF. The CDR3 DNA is TGTGCCAGTGGATGGATTCGCAGGGGGAACACTGAAGCTTTCTTT.

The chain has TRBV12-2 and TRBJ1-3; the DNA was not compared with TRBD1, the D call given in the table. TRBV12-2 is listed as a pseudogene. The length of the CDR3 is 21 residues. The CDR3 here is CASRLAPGNPDSSLSGNTIYF. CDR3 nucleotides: TGTGCAAGTCGCTTAGCTCCAGGCAATCCTGACAGCTCCCTCTCTGGAAACACCATATATTTT.

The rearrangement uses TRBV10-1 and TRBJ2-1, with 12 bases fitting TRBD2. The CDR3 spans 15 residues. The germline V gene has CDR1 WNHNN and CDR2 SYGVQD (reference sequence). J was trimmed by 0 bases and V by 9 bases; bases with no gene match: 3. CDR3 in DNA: TGCGCCAGTACGACTAGCGGGGGCTCCTACAATGAGCAGTTCTTC. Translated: CASTTSGGSYNEQFF.

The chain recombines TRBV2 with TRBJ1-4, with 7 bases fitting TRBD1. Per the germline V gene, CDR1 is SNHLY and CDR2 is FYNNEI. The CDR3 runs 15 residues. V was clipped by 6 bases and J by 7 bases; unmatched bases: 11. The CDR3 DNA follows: TGTGCCAGCAGCCCGGTACAGGGGATGTCTGAAAAACTGTTTTTT. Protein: CASSPVQGMSEKLFF.

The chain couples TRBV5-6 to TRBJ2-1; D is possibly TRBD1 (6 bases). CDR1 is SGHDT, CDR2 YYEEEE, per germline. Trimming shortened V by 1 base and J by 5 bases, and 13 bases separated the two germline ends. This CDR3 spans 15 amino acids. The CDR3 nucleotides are TGTGCCAGCAGCTTGTTTGGGGGCGCCGACAATGAGCAGTTCTTC. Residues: CASSLFGGADNEQFF.

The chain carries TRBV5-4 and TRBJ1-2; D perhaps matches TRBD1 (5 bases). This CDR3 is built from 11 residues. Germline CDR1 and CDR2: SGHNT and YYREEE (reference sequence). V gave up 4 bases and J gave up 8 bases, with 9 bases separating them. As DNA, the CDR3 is TGTGCCAGCAGCAGGGGCCCGGGCTACACCTTC. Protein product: CASSRGPGYTF.

CDR3 sequence (DNA): TGTGCCAGCACCGTAAGGTTGGAGTGGAACATTCAGTACTTC. Amino acids: CASTVRLEWNIQYF. The V gene is TRBV28, the J gene TRBJ2-4; no firm D call. Germline CDR1 is MDHEN and CDR2 is SYDVKM. This CDR3 has 14 residues. V was trimmed by 7 bases and J by 7 bases, leaving 17 bases between them.

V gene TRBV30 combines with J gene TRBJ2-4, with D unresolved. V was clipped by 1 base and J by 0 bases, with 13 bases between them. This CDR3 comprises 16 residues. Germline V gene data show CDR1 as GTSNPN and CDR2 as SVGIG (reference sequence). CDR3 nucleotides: TGTGCCTGGAGTGCCGACTTCACCCTAGCCAAAAACATTCAGTACTTC. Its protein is CAWSADFTLAKNIQYF.

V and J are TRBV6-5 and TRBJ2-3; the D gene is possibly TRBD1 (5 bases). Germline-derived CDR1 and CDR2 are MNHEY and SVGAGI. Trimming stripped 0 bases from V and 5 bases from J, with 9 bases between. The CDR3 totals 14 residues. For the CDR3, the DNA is TGTGCCAGCAGTTACTCTCAGGGTCAAGATACGCAGTATTTT. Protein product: CASSYSQGQDTQYF.

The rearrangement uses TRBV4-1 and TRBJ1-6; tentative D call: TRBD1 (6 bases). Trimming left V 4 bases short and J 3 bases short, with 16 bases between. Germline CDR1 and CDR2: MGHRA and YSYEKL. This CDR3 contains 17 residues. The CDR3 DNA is TGCGCCAGCAGCCCGGTAACAGGGTCGAGCTATAATTCACCCCTCCACTTT. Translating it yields CASSPVTGSSYNSPLHF.

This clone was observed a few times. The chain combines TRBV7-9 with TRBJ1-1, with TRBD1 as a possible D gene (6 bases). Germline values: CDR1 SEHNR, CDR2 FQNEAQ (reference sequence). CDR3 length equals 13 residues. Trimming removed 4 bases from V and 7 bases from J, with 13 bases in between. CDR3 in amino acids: CASSSQGKGEAFF. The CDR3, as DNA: TGTGCCAGCAGCTCACAGGGAAAGGGTGAAGCTTTCTTT.

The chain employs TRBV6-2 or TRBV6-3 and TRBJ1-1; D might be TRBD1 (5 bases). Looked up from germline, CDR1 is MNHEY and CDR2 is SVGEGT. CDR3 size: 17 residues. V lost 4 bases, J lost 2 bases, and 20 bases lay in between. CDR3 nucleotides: TGTGCCAGCAGTTCCTACGTTAAGGCAGGGATAAACACTGAAGCTTTCTTT. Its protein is CASSSYVKAGINTEAFF.

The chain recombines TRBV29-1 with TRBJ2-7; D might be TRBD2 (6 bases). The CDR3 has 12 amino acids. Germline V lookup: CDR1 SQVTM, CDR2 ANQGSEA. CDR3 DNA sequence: TGCAGTGCCGGGACTCAATCCTACGAGCAGTACTTC. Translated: CSAGTQSYEQYF.

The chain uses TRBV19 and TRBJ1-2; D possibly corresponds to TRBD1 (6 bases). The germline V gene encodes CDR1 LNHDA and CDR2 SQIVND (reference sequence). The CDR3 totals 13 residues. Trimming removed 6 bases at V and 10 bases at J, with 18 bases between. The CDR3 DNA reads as TGTGCCAGTAGCTTGGACAGTTTGTTTTACTACACCTTC. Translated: CASSLDSLFYYTF.

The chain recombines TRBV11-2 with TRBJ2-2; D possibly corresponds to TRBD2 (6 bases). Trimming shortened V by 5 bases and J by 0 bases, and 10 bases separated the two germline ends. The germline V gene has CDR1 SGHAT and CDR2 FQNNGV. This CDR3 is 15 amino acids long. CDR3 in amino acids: CASSQGTANTGELFF. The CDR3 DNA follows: TGTGCCAGCAGCCAAGGGACTGCGAACACCGGGGAGCTGTTTTTT.

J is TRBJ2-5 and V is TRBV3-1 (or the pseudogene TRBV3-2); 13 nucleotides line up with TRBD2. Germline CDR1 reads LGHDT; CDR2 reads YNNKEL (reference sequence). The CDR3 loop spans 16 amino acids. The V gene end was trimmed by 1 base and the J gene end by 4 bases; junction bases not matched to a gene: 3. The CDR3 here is CASSQGGLAGAETQYF. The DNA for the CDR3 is TGTGCCAGCAGCCAAGGCGGACTAGCGGGGGCAGAGACCCAGTACTTC.

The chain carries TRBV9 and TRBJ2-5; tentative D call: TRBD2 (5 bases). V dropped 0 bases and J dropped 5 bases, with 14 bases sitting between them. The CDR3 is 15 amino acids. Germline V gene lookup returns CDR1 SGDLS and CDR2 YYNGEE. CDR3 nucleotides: TGTGCCAGCAGCGTAGCCGGGAATCGGCGGGAGACCCAGTACTTC. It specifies CASSVAGNRRETQYF.

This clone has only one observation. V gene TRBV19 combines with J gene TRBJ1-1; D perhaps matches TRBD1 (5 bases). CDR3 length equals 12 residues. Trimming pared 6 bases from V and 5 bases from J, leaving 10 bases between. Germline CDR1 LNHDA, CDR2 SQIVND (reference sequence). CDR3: CASRGLRTEAFF. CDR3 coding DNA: TGTGCCAGTAGGGGGCTTAGGACTGAAGCTTTCTTT. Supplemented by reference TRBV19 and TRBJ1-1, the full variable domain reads DGGITQSPKYLFRKEGQNVTLSCEQNLNHDAMYWYRQDPGQGLRLIYYSQIVNDFQKGDIAEGYSVSREKKESFPLTVTSAQKNPTAFYLCASRGLRTEAFFGQGTRLTVV.

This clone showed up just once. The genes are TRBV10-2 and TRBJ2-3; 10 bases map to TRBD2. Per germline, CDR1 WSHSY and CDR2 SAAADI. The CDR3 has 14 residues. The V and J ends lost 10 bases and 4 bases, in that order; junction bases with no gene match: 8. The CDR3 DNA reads TGCGCCATACGAGCGGGGGGGGTCTCAGATACGCAGTATTTT. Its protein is CAIRAGGVSDTQYF.

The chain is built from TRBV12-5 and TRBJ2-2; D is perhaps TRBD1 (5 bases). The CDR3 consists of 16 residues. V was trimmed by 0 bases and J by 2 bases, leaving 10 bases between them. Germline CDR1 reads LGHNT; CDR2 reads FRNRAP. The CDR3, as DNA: TGTGCTAGTGGTTTGGTGTCAGGGCGTAACACCGGGGAGCTGTTTTTT. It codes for CASGLVSGRNTGELFF.